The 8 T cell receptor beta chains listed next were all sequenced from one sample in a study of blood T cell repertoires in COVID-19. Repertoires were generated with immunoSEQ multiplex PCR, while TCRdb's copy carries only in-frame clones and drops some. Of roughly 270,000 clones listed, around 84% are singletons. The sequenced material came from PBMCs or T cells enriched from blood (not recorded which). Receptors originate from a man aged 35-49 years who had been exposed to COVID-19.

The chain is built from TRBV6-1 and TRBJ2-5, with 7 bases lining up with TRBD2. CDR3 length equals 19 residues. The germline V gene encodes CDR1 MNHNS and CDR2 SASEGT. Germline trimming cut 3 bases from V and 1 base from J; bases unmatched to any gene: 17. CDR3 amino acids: CASSDNLAVPFHSQETQYF. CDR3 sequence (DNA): TGTGCCAGCAGTGACAATCTAGCGGTACCATTTCACTCCCAAGAGACCCAGTACTTC.

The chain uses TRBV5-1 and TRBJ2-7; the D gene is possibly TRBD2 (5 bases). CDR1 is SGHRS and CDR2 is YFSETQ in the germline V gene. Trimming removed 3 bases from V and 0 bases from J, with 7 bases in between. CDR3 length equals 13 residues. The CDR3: CASSYTSSYEQYF. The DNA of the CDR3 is TGCGCCAGCAGCTACACTAGCTCCTACGAGCAGTACTTC. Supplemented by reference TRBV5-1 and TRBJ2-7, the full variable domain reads KAGVTQTPRYLIKTRGQQVTLSCSPISGHRSVSWYQQTPGQGLQFLFEYFSETQRNKGNFPGRFSGRQFSNSRSEMNVSTLELGDSALYLCASSYTSSYEQYFGPGTRLTVT.

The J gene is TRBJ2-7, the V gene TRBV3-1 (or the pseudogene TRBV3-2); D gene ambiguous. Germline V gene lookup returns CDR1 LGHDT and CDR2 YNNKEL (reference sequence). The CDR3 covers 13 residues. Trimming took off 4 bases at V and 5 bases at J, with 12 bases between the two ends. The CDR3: CASSPSVRNEQYF. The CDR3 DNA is TGTGCCAGCAGCCCGTCGGTCAGGAACGAGCAGTACTTC.

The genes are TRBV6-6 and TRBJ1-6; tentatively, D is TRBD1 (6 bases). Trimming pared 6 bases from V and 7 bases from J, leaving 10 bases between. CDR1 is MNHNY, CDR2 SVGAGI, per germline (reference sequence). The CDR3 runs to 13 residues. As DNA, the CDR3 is TGTGCCAGCAGACAGGGTATGAATTCACCCCTCCACTTT. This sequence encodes CASRQGMNSPLHF.

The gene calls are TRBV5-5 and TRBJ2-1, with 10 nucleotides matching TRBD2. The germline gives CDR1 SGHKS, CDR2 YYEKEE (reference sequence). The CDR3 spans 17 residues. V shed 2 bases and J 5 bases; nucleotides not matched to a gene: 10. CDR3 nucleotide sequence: TGTGCCAGCAGCTTAGCCCTTCTAGCGGGAGTCAACAATGAGCAGTTCTTC. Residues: CASSLALLAGVNNEQFF.

The CDR3 DNA follows: TGTGCCACCAGCAGAGATGCGCAGGCTACCTATGGCTACACCTTC. As protein: CATSRDAQATYGYTF. The chain joins TRBV15 to TRBJ1-2; D is unresolved. This CDR3 comprises 15 residues. The V end was cut by 0 bases, the J end by 4 bases, with 12 bases between. Germline CDR1 and CDR2: LNHNV and YYDKDF (reference sequence).

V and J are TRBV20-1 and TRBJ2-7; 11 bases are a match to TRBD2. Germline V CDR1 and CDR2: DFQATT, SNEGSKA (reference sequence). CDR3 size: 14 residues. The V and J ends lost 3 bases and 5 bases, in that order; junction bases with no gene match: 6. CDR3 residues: CSASPTSGSHEQYF. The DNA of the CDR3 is TGCAGTGCTAGTCCCACTAGCGGGAGCCACGAGCAGTACTTC.

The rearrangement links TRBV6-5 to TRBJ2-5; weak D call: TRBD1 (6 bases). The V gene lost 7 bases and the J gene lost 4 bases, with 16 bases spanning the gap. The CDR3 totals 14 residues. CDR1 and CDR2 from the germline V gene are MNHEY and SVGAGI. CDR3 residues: CASKPSGVGETQYF. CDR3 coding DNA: TGTGCCAGCAAACCCTCAGGGGTTGGAGAGACCCAGTACTTC.